The subject of this entry is one T cell receptor (beta chain). Antigen: not known. These data belong to a study of OX40 agonist ivuxolimab in advanced cancers. Notes on the study in general: Some patients without response likewise showed low normalized clonal expansion.

TCRdb's copy holds only in-frame clones and misses some; the assay was immunoSEQ multiplex PCR. The table lists some 68,000 clones, 75% to 90% of them singletons, with 3.5% to 5% in the top ten. This CDR3 spans 16 amino acids. Germline V gives CDR1 SGHRS, CDR2 YFSETQ. V trimming: 4 bases; J trimming: 1 base; junction bases outside the gene matches: 7. The TCR comes from an adult with an advanced solid tumor such as melanoma, head and neck, liver or kidney cancer. Sequencing used CD4+ or CD8+ T cells sorted from blood, obtained in a trial of the OX40 agonist ivuxolimab. V and J are TRBV5-1 and TRBJ2-3; 9 bases agree with TRBD1. CDR3 residues: CASSDTGGPRTDTQYF. CDR3 bases: TGCGCCAGCAGCGACACAGGGGGCCCGCGCACAGATACGCAGTATTTT.